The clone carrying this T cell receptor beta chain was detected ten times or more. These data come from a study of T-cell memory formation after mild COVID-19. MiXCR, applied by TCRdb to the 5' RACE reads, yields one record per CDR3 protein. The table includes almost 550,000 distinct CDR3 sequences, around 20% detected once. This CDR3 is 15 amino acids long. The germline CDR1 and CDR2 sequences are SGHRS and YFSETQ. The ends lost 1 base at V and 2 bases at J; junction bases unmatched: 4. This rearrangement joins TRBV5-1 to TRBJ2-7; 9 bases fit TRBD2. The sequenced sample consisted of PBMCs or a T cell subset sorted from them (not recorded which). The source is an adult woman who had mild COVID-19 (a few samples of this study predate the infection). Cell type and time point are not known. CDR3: CASSLTSGFPYEQYF. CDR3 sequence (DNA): TGCGCCAGCAGCTTGACTAGCGGGTTTCCCTACGAGCAGTACTTC.